The rows below give T cell receptor beta chains drawn from one sample of a study of T cell responses to AZD1222 COVID-19 vaccine. Libraries were prepared by immunoSEQ multiplex PCR; TCRdb keeps only in-frame clonotypes and omits some of them. Here the sample spans more than 110,000 clones, roughly 92% being singletons. The sequencing used peripheral blood, collected on day 0 of AZD1222 vaccination. The source is an adult in good health. The CDR3 runs from the conserved cysteine through the conserved F or W. Each record gives: clone size, V gene, J gene, D gene, CDR3 protein, CDR3 DNA. The D gene is left open where the match is weak. Size is stated for part of the rows, as once, few or many counts, or as a class when the clone is expanded.

size: .; V: TRBV5-4; J: TRBJ2-7; D: .; CDR3: CASSGSGRNVYEQYF; DNA: TGTGCCAGCAGCGGCTCGGGACGGAATGTCTACGAGCAGTACTTC
size: .; V: TRBV7-2; J: TRBJ1-2; D: TRBD1; CDR3: CASYYRGGGYTF; DNA: TGTGCCAGCTATTACAGGGGTGGGGGCTACACCTTC
size: few; V: TRBV5-1; J: TRBJ2-2; D: TRBD2; CDR3: CASSLGLAGEPDTGELFF; DNA: TGCGCCAGCAGCCTAGGACTAGCGGGGGAACCCGACACCGGGGAGCTGTTTTTT
size: .; V: TRBV6-5; J: TRBJ1-4; D: .; CDR3: CASSYDGVNEKLFF; DNA: TGTGCCAGCAGTTACGACGGTGTTAATGAAAAACTGTTTTTT
size: .; V: TRBV7-6; J: TRBJ1-2; D: .; CDR3: CASSLDRNDGYTF; DNA: TGTGCCAGCAGCTTAGACCGAAATGATGGCTACACCTTC
size: .; V: TRBV18; J: TRBJ2-7; D: TRBD1; CDR3: CASSPPDRDYEQYF; DNA: TGTGCCAGCTCACCTCCGGACAGGGACTACGAGCAGTACTTC
size: few; V: TRBV2; J: TRBJ1-2; D: TRBD1; CDR3: CASSRTGGDTSGYTF; DNA: TGTGCCAGCAGCAGGACAGGGGGGGATACAAGTGGCTACACCTTC
size: .; V: TRBV27; J: TRBJ1-6; D: .; CDR3: CASHKGGLRSPLHF; DNA: TGTGCCAGCCACAAGGGGGGATTACGATCACCCCTCCACTTT
size: .; V: TRBV18; J: TRBJ1-1; D: .; CDR3: CASSEGYTEAFF; DNA: TGTGCCAGCTCGGAGGGGTACACTGAAGCTTTCTTT
size: .; V: TRBV11-2; J: TRBJ2-7; D: .; CDR3: CASSSRGYEQYF; DNA: TGTGCCAGCAGCTCAAGGGGCTACGAGCAGTACTTC
size: .; V: TRBV7-9; J: TRBJ2-3; D: .; CDR3: CASVASWTDTQYF; DNA: TGTGCCAGCGTGGCTAGCTGGACAGATACGCAGTATTTT
size: once; V: TRBV7-9; J: TRBJ1-1; D: .; CDR3: CASRPTWAAMNTEAFF; DNA: TGTGCCAGCAGGCCGACGTGGGCAGCCATGAACACTGAAGCTTTCTTT
size: .; V: TRBV27; J: TRBJ2-1; D: .; CDR3: CASSLRRNEQFF; DNA: TGTGCCAGCAGTTTAAGAAGGAATGAGCAGTTCTTC
size: once; V: TRBV1; J: TRBJ2-4; D: .; CDR3: CTSSQIRLVSVGFLLQYF; DNA: TGCACCAGCAGCCAAATTCGACTAGTTTCAGTGGGTTTCCTGCTTCAGTACTTC
size: .; V: TRBV29-1; J: TRBJ1-4; D: .; CDR3: CSVSDSLSEKLFF; DNA: TGCAGCGTCTCGGACAGCCTGAGTGAAAAACTGTTTTTT
size: .; V: TRBV4-1; J: TRBJ2-1; D: TRBD1; CDR3: CASSRRRDRRVKNSYNEQFF; DNA: TGCGCCAGCAGCCGCAGAAGGGACAGAAGAGTAAAAAATTCCTACAATGAGCAGTTCTTC
size: .; V: TRBV27; J: TRBJ1-3; D: .; CDR3: CASSSGFSGNTIYF; DNA: TGTGCCAGCAGTTCGGGGTTTTCTGGAAACACCATATATTTT